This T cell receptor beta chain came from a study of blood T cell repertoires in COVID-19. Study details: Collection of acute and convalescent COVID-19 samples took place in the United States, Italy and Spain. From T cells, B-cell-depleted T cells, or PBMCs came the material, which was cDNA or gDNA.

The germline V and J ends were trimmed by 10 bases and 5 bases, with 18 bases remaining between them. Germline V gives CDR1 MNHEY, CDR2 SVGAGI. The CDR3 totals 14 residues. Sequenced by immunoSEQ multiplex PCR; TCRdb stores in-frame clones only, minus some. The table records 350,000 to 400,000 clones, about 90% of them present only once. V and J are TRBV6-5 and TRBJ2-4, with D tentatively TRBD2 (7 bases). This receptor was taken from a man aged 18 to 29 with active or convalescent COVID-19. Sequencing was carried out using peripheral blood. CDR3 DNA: TGTGCCACCTCGAGGGGGGGAGGGGAAAACATTCAGTACTTC. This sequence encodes CATSRGGGENIQYF.